This paragraph covers one T cell receptor (beta chain) sequence. Its antigen is undetermined. Full-length variable regions came from constant-region reverse primers plus semi-nested Nested Universal Primer A PCR. TCRdb fed the 5' RACE reads into MiXCR, producing one record per CDR3 protein. The sample records about 54,000 distinct CDR3 sequences, roughly 18% being singletons. Purified naive CD4+ T cells were depleted of CD25+ Tregs. The CDR3 covers 13 residues. Trimming removed 6 bases from V and 4 bases from J; junction bases left unmatched: 5. From germline, CDR1 is MNHEY and CDR2 SVGAGI. Study findings and constraints: The larger cohort examined one V-J beta rearrangement, not whole repertoires.

The clonotype comes from a female donor with breast cancer. Sequencing was performed on naive CD4+ T cells sorted from blood. The sample's subset: naive CD4+ T cells, CD4+CD45RA+CD25-. The chain joins TRBV6-5 to TRBJ1-1; 7 nucleotides align to TRBD1. The CDR3 protein is CASRGTESTEAFF. The CDR3 coding sequence is TGTGCCAGCAGGGGGACAGAGAGCACTGAAGCTTTCTTT.